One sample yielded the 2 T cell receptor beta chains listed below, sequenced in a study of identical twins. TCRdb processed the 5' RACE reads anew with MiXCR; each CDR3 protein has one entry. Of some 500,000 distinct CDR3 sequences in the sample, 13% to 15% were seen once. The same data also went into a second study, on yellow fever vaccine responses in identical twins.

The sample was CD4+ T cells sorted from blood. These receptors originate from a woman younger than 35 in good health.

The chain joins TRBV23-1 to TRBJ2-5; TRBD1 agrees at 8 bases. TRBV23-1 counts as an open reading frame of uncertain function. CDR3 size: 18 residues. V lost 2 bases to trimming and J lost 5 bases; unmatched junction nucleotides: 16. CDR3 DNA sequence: TGCGCCAGCAGTCAACCAATACTTCAGGGGGCGACTTTTGAGACCCAGTACTTC. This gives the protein CASSQPILQGATFETQYF.

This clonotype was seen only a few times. The CDR3 loop is CASTRRGGGNTGELFF. The CDR3 DNA reads TGTGCCAGCACCCGTAGGGGCGGGGGGAACACCGGGGAGCTGTTTTTT. The V gene is TRBV7-6, the J gene TRBJ2-2; 7 bases match TRBD2. CDR3 length: 16 amino acids. Germline loops: CDR1 SGHVS, CDR2 FNYEAQ. The junction had 9 bases not matched to a gene; V was cut back by 7 bases and J by 1 base.